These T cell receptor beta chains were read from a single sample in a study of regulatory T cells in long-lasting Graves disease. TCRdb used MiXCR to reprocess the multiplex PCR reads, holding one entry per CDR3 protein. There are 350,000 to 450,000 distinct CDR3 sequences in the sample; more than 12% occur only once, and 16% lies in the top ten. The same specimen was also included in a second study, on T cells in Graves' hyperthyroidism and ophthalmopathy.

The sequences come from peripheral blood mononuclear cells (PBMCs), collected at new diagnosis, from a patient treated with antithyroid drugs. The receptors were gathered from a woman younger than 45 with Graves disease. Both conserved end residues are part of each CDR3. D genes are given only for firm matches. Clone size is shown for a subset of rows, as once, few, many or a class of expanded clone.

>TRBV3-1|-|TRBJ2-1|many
CASSPSGRIWGNEQFF
TGTGCCAGCAGCCCAAGCGGACGGATTTGGGGCAATGAGCAGTTCTTC
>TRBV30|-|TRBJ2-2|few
CAWSGGLNTGELFF
TGTGCCTGGAGCGGGGGCCTCAACACCGGGGAGCTGTTTTTT
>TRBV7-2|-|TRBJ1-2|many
CASSPTGFDYGYTF
TGTGCCAGCAGCCCCACAGGGTTCGACTATGGCTACACCTTC
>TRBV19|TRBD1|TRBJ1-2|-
CASGSGGAGGYTF
TGTGCCAGTGGATCAGGGGGCGCAGGGGGCTACACCTTC
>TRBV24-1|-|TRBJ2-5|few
CATSDLHGSIKETQYF
TGTGCCACCAGTGATTTGCACGGCAGCATCAAAGAGACCCAGTACTTC
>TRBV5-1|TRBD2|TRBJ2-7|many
CASSLGTSGRVGHEQYF
TGCGCCAGCAGCTTGGGTACTAGCGGGAGGGTCGGCCACGAGCAGTACTTC
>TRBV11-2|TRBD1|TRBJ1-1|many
CASSPTWQGGPLNTEAFF
TGTGCCAGCAGCCCAACCTGGCAGGGGGGGCCTTTGAACACTGAAGCTTTCTTT
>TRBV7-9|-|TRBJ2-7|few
CASSLDGRRTYEQYF
TGTGCCAGCAGCTTAGATGGACGCAGAACATACGAGCAGTACTTC
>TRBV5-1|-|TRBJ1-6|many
CASSETQGWNSPLHF
TGCGCCAGCAGCGAAACCCAGGGGTGGAATTCACCCCTCCACTTT
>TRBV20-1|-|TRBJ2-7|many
CSARDLLGGSSSYEQYF
TGCAGTGCTAGAGACCTCCTCGGAGGGTCTAGCTCCTACGAGCAGTACTTC
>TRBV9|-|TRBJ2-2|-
CASSVRHGNTGELFF
TGTGCCAGCAGCGTACGTCACGGGAACACCGGGGAGCTGTTTTTT
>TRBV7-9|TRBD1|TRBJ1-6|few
CASSPLQGSNSPLHF
TGTGCCAGCAGCCCTCTACAGGGGTCGAATTCACCCCTCCACTTT
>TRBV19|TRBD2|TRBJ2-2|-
CASSPPWGLAGNTGELFF
TGTGCCAGTAGTCCTCCTTGGGGCCTAGCGGGGAACACCGGGGAGCTGTTTTTT
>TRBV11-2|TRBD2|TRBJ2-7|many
CASSSGLAVPDEQYF
TGTGCCAGCAGCTCAGGACTAGCGGTACCAGACGAGCAGTACTTC
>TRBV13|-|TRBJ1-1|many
CASSLEVLRIAFF
TGTGCCAGCAGCTTAGAGGTTCTGCGGATAGCTTTCTTT
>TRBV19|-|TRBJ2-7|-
CASSTKGGPYEQYF
TGTGCCAGTAGTACCAAGGGGGGGCCCTACGAGCAGTACTTC
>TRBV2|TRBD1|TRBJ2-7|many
CASRDRGYEQYF
TGTGCCAGCCGGGACAGGGGGTACGAGCAGTACTTC
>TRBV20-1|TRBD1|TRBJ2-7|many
CSARDDRAVYEQYF
TGCAGTGCTAGGGATGACAGGGCAGTCTACGAGCAGTACTTC
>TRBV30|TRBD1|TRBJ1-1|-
CAWRSDRATEAFF
TGTGCCTGGAGGTCCGACAGGGCCACTGAAGCTTTCTTT
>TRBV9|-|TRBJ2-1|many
CASSVFPFATPRGHGQFF
TGTGCCAGCAGCGTATTCCCATTTGCCACCCCACGGGGCCATGGGCAGTTCTTC
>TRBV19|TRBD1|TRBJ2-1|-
CASSRGTGGYEREYNEQFF
TGTGCCAGTAGTAGGGGGACAGGGGGCTACGAGAGGGAGTACAATGAGCAGTTCTTC
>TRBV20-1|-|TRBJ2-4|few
CSANRDSDAKNIQYF
TGCAGTGCTAATCGGGACTCCGACGCCAAAAACATTCAGTACTTC
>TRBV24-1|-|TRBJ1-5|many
CATSDFGQPQHF
TGTGCCACCAGTGATTTCGGTCAGCCCCAGCATTTT
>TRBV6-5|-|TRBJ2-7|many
CASSYRVAPGEQYF
TGTGCCAGCAGTTACCGGGTGGCTCCGGGTGAGCAGTACTTC
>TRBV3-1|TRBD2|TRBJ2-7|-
CASSGWILGTSGAYEQYF
TGTGCCAGCAGCGGTTGGATTCTTGGGACTAGCGGAGCCTACGAGCAGTACTTC
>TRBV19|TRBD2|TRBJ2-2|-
CASMTREYTGELFF
TGTGCCAGTATGACGCGGGAGTACACCGGGGAGCTGTTTTTT
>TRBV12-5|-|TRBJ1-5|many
CASGLAPLRTVIGQPQHF
TGTGCTAGTGGTTTGGCCCCGCTTCGGACAGTCATTGGTCAGCCCCAGCATTTT
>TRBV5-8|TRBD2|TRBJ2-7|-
CASSSRLAGGSYEQYF
TGTGCCAGCAGTTCCCGACTAGCGGGAGGGTCTTACGAGCAGTACTTC
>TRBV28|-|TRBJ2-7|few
CASSFFGRYEQYF
TGTGCCAGCAGTTTCTTCGGCCGCTACGAGCAGTACTTC
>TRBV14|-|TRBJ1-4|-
CASSPPGQGSYEKLFF
TGTGCCAGCAGCCCGCCAGGGCAGGGATCTTATGAAAAACTGTTTTTT
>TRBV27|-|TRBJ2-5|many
CASSLLRRGETQYF
TGTGCCAGCAGTTTATTGCGGAGAGGGGAGACCCAGTACTTC
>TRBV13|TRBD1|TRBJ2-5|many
CASSPQGALRETQYF
TGTGCCAGCAGCCCCCAGGGGGCTCTTCGGGAGACCCAGTACTTC
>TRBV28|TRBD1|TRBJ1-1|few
CASSILQGEAFF
TGTGCCAGCAGTATCCTACAGGGGGAAGCTTTCTTT
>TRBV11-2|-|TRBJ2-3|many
CASSLALKGGSDTQYF
TGTGCCAGCAGTTTGGCCCTCAAGGGGGGGAGTGATACGCAGTATTTT
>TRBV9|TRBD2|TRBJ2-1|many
CASSVVKGGEQFF
TGTGCCAGCAGCGTAGTAAAGGGAGGGGAGCAGTTCTTC
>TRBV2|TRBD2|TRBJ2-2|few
CASRRLATNTGELFF
TGTGCCAGCAGAAGACTAGCTACGAACACCGGGGAGCTGTTTTTT
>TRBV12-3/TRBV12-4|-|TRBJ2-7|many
CASSFGSSYEQYF
TGTGCCAGCAGTTTTGGTAGCAGCTACGAGCAGTACTTC
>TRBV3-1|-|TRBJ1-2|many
CASSQETDGDIGYTF
TGTGCCAGCAGCCAAGAGACAGACGGGGATATTGGCTACACCTTC
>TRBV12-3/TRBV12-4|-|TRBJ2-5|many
CASGYTGGETQYF
TGTGCCAGCGGATACACGGGCGGAGAGACCCAGTACTTC
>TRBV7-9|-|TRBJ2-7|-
CASSLTSEQYF
TGTGCCAGCAGCCTTACATCCGAGCAGTACTTC
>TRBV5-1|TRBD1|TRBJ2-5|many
CASSFRTGVSYF
TGCGCCAGCAGCTTTAGAACAGGGGTATCATACTTC
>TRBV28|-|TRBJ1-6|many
CASRKGTDSPLHF
TGTGCCAGCAGGAAGGGGACGGATTCACCCCTCCACTTT
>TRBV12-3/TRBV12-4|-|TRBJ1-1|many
CASSAVIQAFF
TGTGCCAGCAGCGCTGTTATCCAGGCTTTCTTT
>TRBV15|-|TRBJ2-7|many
CATSRDRLTYEQYF
TGTGCCACCAGCAGAGATCGACTTACATACGAGCAGTACTTC
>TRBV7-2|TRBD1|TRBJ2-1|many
CASSPQQGALLYNEQFF
TGTGCCAGCAGCCCTCAACAGGGGGCCCTATTATACAATGAGCAGTTCTTC
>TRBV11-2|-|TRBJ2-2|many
CASSLVWRGDGELFF
TGTGCCAGCAGCTTAGTCTGGCGGGGTGACGGGGAGCTGTTTTTT
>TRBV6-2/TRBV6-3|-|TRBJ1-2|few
CASSSSTSGYTF
TGTGCCAGCAGTTCCTCGACAAGCGGCTACACCTTC
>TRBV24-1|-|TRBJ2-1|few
CATSGGTGYYNEQFF
TGTGCCACCAGTGGTGGCACGGGATATTACAATGAGCAGTTCTTC
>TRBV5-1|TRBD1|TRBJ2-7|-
CASSRWTGGDYEQYF
TGCGCCAGCAGCCGTTGGACAGGGGGCGACTACGAGCAGTACTTC